This T cell receptor (beta chain) was identified in a study of CD8 T cells in ankylosing spondylitis (dated by TCRdb to about 2017). With regard to the full study: T cell receptor beta repertoires were profiled in healthy donors and ankylosing spondylitis patients so that disease-linked TCR variants could be found. The full study cohort comprised about 24 ankylosing spondylitis patients and approximately 100 healthy donors. Peripheral blood was sampled, and synovial fluid was additionally collected from ankylosing spondylitis patients.

Points the paper makes about the study in general: The disease-linked clones were reported as significantly enriched in matched synovial fluid samples from ankylosing spondylitis patients. Blood from ankylosing spondylitis patients appeared to be characterized by a TCR beta motif made up of 8 or 9 highly homologous amino acid variants. Some of the motif variants had been reported before in the synovial fluid and blood of reactive arthritis patients, a finding that suggests common disease-initiation mechanisms. The disease-linked clones showed a CD8+ phenotype and occurred at relatively low frequencies in peripheral blood.

Taken from the germline V gene, the CDR1 and CDR2 loops are SQVTM and ANQGSEA. Germline trimming amounts to 8 bases on V and 4 bases on J, with 10 as the count of junction bases outside the gene matches. Measured from the cysteine to the phenylalanine, the CDR3 is 14 residues long. Solely the CDR3 DNA is kept, with 42 bases framed from the first base. The sample holds a few counts of this clonotype. This receptor's antigen is unknown. Within one base of it there is no much larger clone, and no base qualities were kept. Sequencing took place on an Illumina HiSeq 2500. TCR beta libraries were prepared by quantitative 5'-RACE with molecular barcodes. As for the original processing: A new computational method, built on a probabilistic model of VDJ rearrangement, was used to identify disease-linked TCR variants. The public reads were quality trimmed at Q25 with fastp and then assembled into clones with MiXCR by TCRdb, keeping productive beta chains. Rows with a matching CDR3 protein are joined into one entry that keeps the most common DNA and genes. TCRdb, rather than the study authors, made the V and J calls. The sample data list approximately 550,000 distinct CDR3 sequences, and about an eighth of these were observed just once. Of the sample, 6.5% to 7% is held by the ten largest clones.

Sequenced sample: blood, either unsorted or a sorted T cell fraction (not recorded which). Rearrangement joined TRBV29-1 to TRBJ2-1; 8 nucleotides in the junction match TRBD1. The clonotype was recovered from a male donor with ankylosing spondylitis. The CDR3 region: CSLGITGGYNEQFF. In nucleotides, the sequence is TGCAGCCTTGGAATAACAGGGGGGTACAATGAGCAGTTCTTC.